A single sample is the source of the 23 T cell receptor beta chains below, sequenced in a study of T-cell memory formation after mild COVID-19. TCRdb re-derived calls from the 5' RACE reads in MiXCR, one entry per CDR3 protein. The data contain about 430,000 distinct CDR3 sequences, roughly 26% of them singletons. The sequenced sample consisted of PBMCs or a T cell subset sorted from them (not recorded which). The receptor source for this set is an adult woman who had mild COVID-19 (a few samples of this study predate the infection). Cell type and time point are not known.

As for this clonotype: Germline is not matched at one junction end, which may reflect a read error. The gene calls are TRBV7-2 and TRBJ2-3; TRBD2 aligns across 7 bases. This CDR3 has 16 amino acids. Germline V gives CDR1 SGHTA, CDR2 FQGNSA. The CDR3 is CAISWGGSGITDTQYF. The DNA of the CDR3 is TGTGCCATCAGCTGGGGGGGGAGCGGGATCACAGATACGCAGTATTTT.

CDR3 loop: CASSSLRPHANEQFF. CDR3 bases: TGTGCCAGCAGTTCTCTTAGGCCTCATGCCAATGAGCAGTTCTTC. This sequence joins TRBV12-3 or TRBV12-4 and TRBJ2-1; D is unclear. There are 15 residues in the CDR3. Trimming left V 4 bases short and J 6 bases short, with 16 bases between.

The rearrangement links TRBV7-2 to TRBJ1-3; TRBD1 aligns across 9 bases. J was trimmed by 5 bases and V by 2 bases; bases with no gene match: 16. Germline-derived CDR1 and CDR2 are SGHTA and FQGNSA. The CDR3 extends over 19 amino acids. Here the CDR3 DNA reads TGTGCCAGCAGCTTAAGGGCCCAACCGGGACAGGGTGAAAGAAACACCATATATTTT. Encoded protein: CASSLRAQPGQGERNTIYF.

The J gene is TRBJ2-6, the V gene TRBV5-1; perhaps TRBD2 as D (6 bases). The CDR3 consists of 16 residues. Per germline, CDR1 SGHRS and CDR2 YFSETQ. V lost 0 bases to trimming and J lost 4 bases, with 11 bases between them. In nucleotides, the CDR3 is TGCGCCAGCAGCTTGGCGGGGGTCGCGGGGGCCAACGTCCTGACTTTC. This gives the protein CASSLAGVAGANVLTF.

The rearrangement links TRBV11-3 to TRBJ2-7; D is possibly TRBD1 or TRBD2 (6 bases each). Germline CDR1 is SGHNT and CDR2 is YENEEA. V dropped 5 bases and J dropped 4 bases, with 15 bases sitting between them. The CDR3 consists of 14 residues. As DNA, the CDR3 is TGTGCCAGCAGCCCCCCGGGGGCGATTTACGAGCAGTACTTC. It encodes CASSPPGAIYEQYF.

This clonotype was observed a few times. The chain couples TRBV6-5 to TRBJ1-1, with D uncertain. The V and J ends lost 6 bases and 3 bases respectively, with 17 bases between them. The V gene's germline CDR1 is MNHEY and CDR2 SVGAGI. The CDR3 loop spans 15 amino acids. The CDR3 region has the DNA TGTGCCAGCAGGGGTGGGATTAGGATGGACACTGAAGCTTTCTTT. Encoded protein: CASRGGIRMDTEAFF.

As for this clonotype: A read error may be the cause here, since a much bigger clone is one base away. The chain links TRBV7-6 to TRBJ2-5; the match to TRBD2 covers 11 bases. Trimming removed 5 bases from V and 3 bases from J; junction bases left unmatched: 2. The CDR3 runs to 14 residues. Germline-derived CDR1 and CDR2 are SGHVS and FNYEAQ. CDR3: CASSRLAGKETQYF. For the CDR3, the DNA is TGTGCCAGCAGCCGACTAGCGGGGAAAGAGACCCAGTACTTC.

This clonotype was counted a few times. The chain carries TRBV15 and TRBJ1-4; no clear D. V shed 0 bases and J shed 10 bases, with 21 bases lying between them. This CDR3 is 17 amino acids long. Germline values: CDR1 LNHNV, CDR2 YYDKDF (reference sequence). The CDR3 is CATSRDGVGSDPRKLFF. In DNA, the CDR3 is TGTGCCACCAGCAGAGATGGGGTTGGCTCGGATCCAAGAAAACTGTTTTTT.

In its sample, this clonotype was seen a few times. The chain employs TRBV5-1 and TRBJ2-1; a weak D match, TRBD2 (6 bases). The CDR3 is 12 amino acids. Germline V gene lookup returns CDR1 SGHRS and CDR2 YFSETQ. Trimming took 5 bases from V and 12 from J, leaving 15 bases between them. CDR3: CASSTPNGGQFF. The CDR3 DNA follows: TGCGCCAGCAGTACGCCTAACGGGGGGCAGTTCTTC.

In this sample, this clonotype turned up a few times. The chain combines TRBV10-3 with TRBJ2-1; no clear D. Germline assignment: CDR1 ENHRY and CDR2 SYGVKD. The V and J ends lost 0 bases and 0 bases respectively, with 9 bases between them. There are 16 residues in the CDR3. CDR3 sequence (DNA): TGTGCCATCAGTGAGTCACTCAGTGCCTCCTACAATGAGCAGTTCTTC. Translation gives CAISESLSASYNEQFF.

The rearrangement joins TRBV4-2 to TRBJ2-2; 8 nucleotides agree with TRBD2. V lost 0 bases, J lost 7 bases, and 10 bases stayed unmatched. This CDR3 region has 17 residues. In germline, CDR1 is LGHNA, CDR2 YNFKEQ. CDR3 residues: CASSQDPGRGGNGELFF. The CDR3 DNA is TGTGCCAGCAGCCAAGACCCCGGGAGGGGAGGGAACGGGGAGCTGTTTTTT.

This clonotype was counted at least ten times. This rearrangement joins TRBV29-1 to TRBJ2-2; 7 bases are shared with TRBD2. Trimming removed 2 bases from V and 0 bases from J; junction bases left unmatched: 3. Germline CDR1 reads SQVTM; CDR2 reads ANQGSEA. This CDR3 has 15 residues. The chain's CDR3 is CSVESGGANTGELFF. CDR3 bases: TGCAGCGTTGAATCGGGGGGAGCGAACACCGGGGAGCTGTTTTTT.

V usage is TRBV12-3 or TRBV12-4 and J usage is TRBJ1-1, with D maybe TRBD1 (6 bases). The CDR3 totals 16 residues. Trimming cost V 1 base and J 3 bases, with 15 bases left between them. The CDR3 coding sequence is TGTGCCAGCAGTTTAGGAGGGGGGACGTGGGACACTGAAGCTTTCTTT. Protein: CASSLGGGTWDTEAFF.

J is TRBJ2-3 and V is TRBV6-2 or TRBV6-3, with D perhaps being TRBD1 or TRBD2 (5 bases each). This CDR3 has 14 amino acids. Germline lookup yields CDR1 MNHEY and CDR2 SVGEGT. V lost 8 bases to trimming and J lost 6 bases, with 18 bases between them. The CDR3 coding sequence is TGTGCCAGCTCAATCGGGACCGCAGGGGATACGCAGTATTTT. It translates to CASSIGTAGDTQYF.

CDR3 nucleotides: TGTGCCAGCTCACACAGGGTGGAGTCGAATGAGCAGTTCTTC. It yields the protein CASSHRVESNEQFF. The chain combines TRBV18 with TRBJ2-1; possibly TRBD1 for D (6 bases). The CDR3 is 14 residues long. Trimming shortened V by 4 bases and J by 7 bases, and 14 bases separated the two germline ends. CDR1 KGHSH and CDR2 LQKENI come from the germline V gene.

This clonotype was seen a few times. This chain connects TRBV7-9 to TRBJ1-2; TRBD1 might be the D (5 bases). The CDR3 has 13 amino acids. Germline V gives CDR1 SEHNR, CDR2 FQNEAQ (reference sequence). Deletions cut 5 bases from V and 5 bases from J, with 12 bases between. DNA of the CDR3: TGTGCCAGCAGCCGGGACGGAGTTTATGGCTACACCTTC. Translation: CASSRDGVYGYTF.

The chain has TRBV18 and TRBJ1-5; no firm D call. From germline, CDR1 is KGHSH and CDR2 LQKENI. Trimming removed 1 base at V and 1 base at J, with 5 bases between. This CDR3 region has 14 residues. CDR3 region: CASSPLDSNQPQHF. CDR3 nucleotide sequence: TGTGCCAGCTCACCACTCGACAGCAATCAGCCCCAGCATTTT.

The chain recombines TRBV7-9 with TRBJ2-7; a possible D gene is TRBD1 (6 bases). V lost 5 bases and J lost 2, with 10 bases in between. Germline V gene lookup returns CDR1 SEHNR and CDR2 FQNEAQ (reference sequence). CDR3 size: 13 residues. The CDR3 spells CASSGRGAYEQYF. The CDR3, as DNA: TGTGCCAGCAGCGGCAGGGGAGCCTACGAGCAGTACTTC. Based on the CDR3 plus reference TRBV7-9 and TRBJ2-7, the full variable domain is DTGVSQNPRHKITKRGQNVTFRCDPISEHNRLYWYRQTLGQGPEFLTYFQNEAQLEKSRLLSDRFSAERPKGSFSTLEIQRTEQGDSAMYLCASSGRGAYEQYFGPGTRLTVT.

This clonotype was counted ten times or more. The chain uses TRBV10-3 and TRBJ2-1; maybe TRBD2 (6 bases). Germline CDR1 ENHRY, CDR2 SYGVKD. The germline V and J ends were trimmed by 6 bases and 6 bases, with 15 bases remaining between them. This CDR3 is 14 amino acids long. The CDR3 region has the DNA TGTGCCATCAGGGCAGGCCCGGAGGGCAATGAGCAGTTCTTC. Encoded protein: CAIRAGPEGNEQFF.

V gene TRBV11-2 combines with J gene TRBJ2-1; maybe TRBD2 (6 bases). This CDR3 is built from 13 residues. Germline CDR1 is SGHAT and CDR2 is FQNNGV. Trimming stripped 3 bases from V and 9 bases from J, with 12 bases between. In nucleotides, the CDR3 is TGTGCCAGCAGCTTTAGTAGGAGGGGTGAGCAGTTCTTC. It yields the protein CASSFSRRGEQFF. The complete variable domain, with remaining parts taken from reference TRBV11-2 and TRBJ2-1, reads EAGVAQSPRYKIIEKRQSVAFWCNPISGHATLYWYQQILGQGPKLLIQFQNNGVVDDSQLPKDRFSAERLKGVDSTLKIQPAKLEDSAVYLCASSFSRRGEQFFGPGTRLTVL.

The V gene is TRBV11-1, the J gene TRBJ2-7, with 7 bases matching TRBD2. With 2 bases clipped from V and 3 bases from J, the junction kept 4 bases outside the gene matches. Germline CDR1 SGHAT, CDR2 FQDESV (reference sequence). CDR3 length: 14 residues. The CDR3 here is CASSLSGNGYEQYF. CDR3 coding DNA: TGTGCCAGCAGCTTAAGCGGGAATGGCTACGAGCAGTACTTC.

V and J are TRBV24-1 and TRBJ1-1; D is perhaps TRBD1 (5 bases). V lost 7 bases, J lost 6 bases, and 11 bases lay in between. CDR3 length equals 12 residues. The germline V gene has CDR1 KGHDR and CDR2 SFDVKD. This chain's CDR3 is CATRSEGPEAFF. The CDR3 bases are TGTGCCACCAGATCAGAGGGGCCTGAAGCTTTCTTT.

CDR3 DNA: TGTGCCAGCAGAGGTAGTTACGATGAAAAACTGTTTTTT. Translation: CASRGSYDEKLFF. This rearrangement joins TRBV7-9 to TRBJ1-4; D unresolved. Germline V gives CDR1 SEHNR, CDR2 FQNEAQ (reference sequence). The CDR3 loop spans 13 amino acids. Trimming shortened V by 6 bases and J by 6 bases, and 11 bases separated the two germline ends.